This record looks at one T cell receptor beta chain sequence and its context. Its antigen is not identified. This sample was included in a study of cytomegalovirus exposure and HLA in healthy donors. PCR primers comprised 60 Vbeta and 13 Jbeta primers. Clones were sequenced by immunoSEQ multiplex PCR, and TCRdb holds only the in-frame ones, with some missing. The sample has fewer than 150,000 clones; more than 70% are singletons. Whole-study findings and limits: A prior analysis recorded that most TCR beta V segments were productive about 87% or about 30% of the time. In a later analysis, most CMV-associated TCR beta chains appeared HLA-restricted.

J gave up 0 bases and V 3 bases, and 4 bases lay outside the gene matches. The CDR3 is 15 amino acids. Germline values: CDR1 KGHSH, CDR2 LQKENI. This TCR was recovered from a man aged 35-49 years in good health and CMV-seronegative. The specimen was PBMCs. The chain links TRBV18 to TRBJ2-7; 8 bases are a match to TRBD1. CDR3 protein: CASSPRDRNSYEQYF. For the CDR3, the DNA is TGTGCCAGCTCACCCCGGGACAGGAACTCCTACGAGCAGTACTTC.